This T cell receptor (beta chain) originates from a study of cytomegalovirus exposure and HLA in healthy donors. General observations from the study: Sequencing likely produced, as an artifact, a cluster of highly shared sequence variants.

For this clone: Antigen specificity is unknown.

The primer mix had 60 Vbeta and 13 Jbeta primers. Clones were sequenced by immunoSEQ multiplex PCR, and TCRdb holds only the in-frame ones, with some missing. The sample shows approximately 130,000 clones, about 76% of them seen only once. The V and J ends lost 4 bases and 0 bases respectively, with 5 bases between them. CDR1 is SGHKS and CDR2 is YYEKEE in the germline V gene (reference sequence). This CDR3 spans 14 amino acids. This clonotype originated in a man younger than 35 in good health and CMV-seronegative. This rearrangement joins TRBV5-5 to TRBJ1-6; D remains unclear. The sample taken for sequencing was PBMCs. The CDR3 nucleotides read TGTGCCAGCAGCCGGAGCTCCTATAATTCACCCCTCCACTTT. Amino acids: CASSRSSYNSPLHF.